A selection of T cell receptor beta chains follows, all from one sample in a study of shared clonotypes between healthy human individuals. Using immunoSEQ multiplex PCR, the repertoire was profiled, and TCRdb retains in-frame clones only, with some absent. In the table there are around 1.4 million clones, about 98.5% of which are singletons. Material for sequencing was naive CD4+ T cells sorted from blood. The receptors come from a man aged 30 to 45 in good health. CDR3s leave out the opening cysteine and the closing phenylalanine or tryptophan. The order of the fields is V gene, J gene, clone size, CDR3 protein. For some rows the clone size is stated as once, few or many, or as a class when expanded; others skip it.

TRBV29-1	TRBJ2-4	-	SVARSQTIQY
TRBV7-2	TRBJ2-7	-	ASSLAGGLAGGWGSSYEQY
TRBV6-4	TRBJ2-1	-	ASSVLSGSNEQF
TRBV5-1	TRBJ2-1	-	ASSPLIASVGHEQF
TRBV28	TRBJ2-2	-	ASSFRAYSPGQGNTGELF
TRBV5-1	TRBJ2-3	-	ASSLGPGTQY
TRBV18	TRBJ1-1	-	ASSPPSGGPNTEAF
TRBV7-6	TRBJ2-1	-	ASSLARAGGHYNEQF
TRBV6-5	TRBJ2-5	-	ASSYSFGRGVETQY
TRBV5-1	TRBJ1-4	-	ASSLGQGGTNEKLF
TRBV10-3	TRBJ1-2	-	AISEARGTYGYT
TRBV9	TRBJ1-2	few	ASSPGRSLGYT
TRBV11-1	TRBJ1-2	-	ASPRQFYGYT
TRBV5-4	TRBJ2-3	once	ASSPKAVGTDTQY
TRBV5-1	TRBJ2-1	-	ASSLKFVGRTQGNEQF
TRBV6-1	TRBJ1-2	-	ASSGAPRDYGYT
TRBV27	TRBJ2-6	-	ASSPLRSGANVLT
TRBV6-5	TRBJ2-1	-	ASSYLGHLYNEQF
TRBV6-5	TRBJ1-5	-	ASSPGTGHNQPQH
TRBV28	TRBJ2-7	-	ASSTPRREFSYEQY
TRBV6-5	TRBJ2-1	-	ASRKTSGRWEF
TRBV7-7	TRBJ1-5	-	ASSPTKGGINQPQH
TRBV11-3	TRBJ1-1	-	ASSLSNTEAF
TRBV28	TRBJ1-5	-	ASKVAESNQPQH
TRBV18	TRBJ2-3	-	ASSPRTANPTSTDTQY
TRBV7-8	TRBJ2-7	-	ASSLVQGLYEQY
TRBV11-3	TRBJ2-1	-	ASSPGQFNEQF
TRBV5-1	TRBJ1-4	-	ASSLAPGRSQKLF
TRBV2	TRBJ2-4	-	ASTRTGTGGGNIQY
TRBV6-1	TRBJ1-2	-	ASSGRNYGYT
TRBV5-8	TRBJ2-1	-	ASSFNRRALSYNEQF
TRBV29-1	TRBJ2-7	-	SVERRGQGDEQY
TRBV11-2	TRBJ2-7	-	ASSIGTSGFYEQY
TRBV15	TRBJ2-2	-	ATSGRQGRTGELF
TRBV7-8	TRBJ2-7	-	ASRNAGVYEQY
TRBV5-5	TRBJ1-1	-	ASSLGFFGRETEAF
TRBV19	TRBJ1-2	-	ASSMNQWRLSTNYGYT
TRBV18	TRBJ2-2	-	ASSQLAGETTGELF
TRBV7-9	TRBJ2-7	-	ASSSLYDEQY
TRBV5-6	TRBJ2-3	-	ASRKGGGAHLNTQY
TRBV7-8	TRBJ1-3	-	ASSLGDRNSGNTIY
TRBV7-2	TRBJ2-5	-	ASSPGQGVETQY
TRBV6-1	TRBJ1-5	-	ASNTGHYSNQPQH
TRBV4-2	TRBJ2-3	-	ATQPSISGGDTQY
TRBV28	TRBJ1-4	-	ASSFLGTDVGKLF
TRBV28	TRBJ1-5	-	ASSHWGGRDNQPQH
TRBV10-3	TRBJ2-3	-	AISDAGRYTDTQY
TRBV14	TRBJ2-5	-	ASSQIGLLRTSGTLQETQY
TRBV14	TRBJ2-1	once	ASSQSSFANEQF
TRBV5-4	TRBJ1-1	once	ASSLAVTGGTEAF
TRBV5-4	TRBJ1-3	-	ASSTDAFSGNTIY
TRBV19	TRBJ2-7	-	ASSIGTPNYEQY
TRBV6-5	TRBJ2-1	-	ASSQRLVRNNEQF
TRBV28	TRBJ1-2	-	ASSSPVGAVSYGYT
TRBV7-9	TRBJ2-7	-	ASSLPTSPGSYEQY
TRBV15	TRBJ2-1	-	ATSGISYNEQF
TRBV2	TRBJ2-7	-	ASSDRGEQY
TRBV5-6	TRBJ2-3	-	ASSLRAGGGTQY